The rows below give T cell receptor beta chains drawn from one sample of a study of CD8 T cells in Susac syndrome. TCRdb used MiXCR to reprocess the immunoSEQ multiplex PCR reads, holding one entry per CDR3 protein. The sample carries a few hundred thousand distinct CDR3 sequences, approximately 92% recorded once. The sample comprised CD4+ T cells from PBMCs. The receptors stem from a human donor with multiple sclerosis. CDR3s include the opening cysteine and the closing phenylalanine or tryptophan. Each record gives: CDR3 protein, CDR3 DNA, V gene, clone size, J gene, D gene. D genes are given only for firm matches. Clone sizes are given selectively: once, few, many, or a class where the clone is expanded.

CDR3aa: CSASMADHSNQPQHF; CDR3nt: TGCAGTGCTAGTATGGCAGACCATAGCAATCAGCCCCAGCATTTT; v_gene: TRBV20-1; abundance: .; j_gene: TRBJ1-5; d_gene: .
CDR3aa: CASSLGVTGTDSQETQYF; CDR3nt: TGTGCCAGCAGCTTAGGGGTAACCGGGACAGACAGCCAAGAGACCCAGTACTTC; v_gene: TRBV7-9; abundance: .; j_gene: TRBJ2-5; d_gene: TRBD1
CDR3aa: CASSGEIVVSYNSPLHF; CDR3nt: TGTGCCAGCAGTGGAGAAATCGTAGTCTCCTATAATTCACCCCTCCACTTT; v_gene: TRBV6-1; abundance: .; j_gene: TRBJ1-6; d_gene: .
CDR3aa: CSAREQGKSIGAFF; CDR3nt: TGCAGTGCTAGAGAACAGGGAAAAAGTATCGGAGCTTTCTTT; v_gene: TRBV20-1; abundance: .; j_gene: TRBJ1-1; d_gene: .
CDR3aa: CASSREVRGGLFF; CDR3nt: TGTGCCAGCAGTAGAGAGGTCAGGGGAGGGCTGTTTTTT; v_gene: TRBV27; abundance: .; j_gene: TRBJ2-2; d_gene: .
CDR3aa: CASSTDRAFTEQFF; CDR3nt: TGTGCCAGCAGTACCGACAGGGCCTTTACTGAGCAGTTCTTC; v_gene: TRBV12-3/TRBV12-4; abundance: once; j_gene: TRBJ2-1; d_gene: TRBD1
CDR3aa: CASSDLTSGEHNEQFF; CDR3nt: TGCGCCAGCAGTGACCTTACTAGCGGGGAACACAATGAGCAGTTCTTC; v_gene: TRBV10-2; abundance: .; j_gene: TRBJ2-1; d_gene: TRBD2
CDR3aa: CASSSSGRDIQYF; CDR3nt: TGTGCCAGCAGTTCTAGCGGGAGGGACATTCAGTACTTC; v_gene: TRBV6-6; abundance: .; j_gene: TRBJ2-4; d_gene: TRBD2
CDR3aa: CASSRGQQSSYNSPLHF; CDR3nt: TGCGCCAGCAGCCGGGGACAGCAGAGCTCCTATAATTCACCCCTCCACTTT; v_gene: TRBV5-1; abundance: .; j_gene: TRBJ1-6; d_gene: TRBD1
CDR3aa: CASSDEAVAADTQYF; CDR3nt: TGTGCCAGCAGTGATGAGGCAGTAGCCGCAGATACGCAGTATTTT; v_gene: TRBV2; abundance: .; j_gene: TRBJ2-3; d_gene: .
CDR3aa: CASSRERGFLMNTEAFF; CDR3nt: TGTGCCAGCAGCCGGGAGAGAGGGTTCCTCATGAACACTGAAGCTTTCTTT; v_gene: TRBV5-6; abundance: .; j_gene: TRBJ1-1; d_gene: .
CDR3aa: CASSADSPAISPLHF; CDR3nt: TGTGCCAGCAGTGCGGACAGCCCGGCCATTTCACCCCTCCACTTT; v_gene: TRBV2; abundance: .; j_gene: TRBJ1-6; d_gene: .
CDR3aa: CAISGQGGVNEQFF; CDR3nt: TGTGCCATCAGTGGACAGGGTGGGGTCAATGAGCAGTTCTTC; v_gene: TRBV10-3; abundance: .; j_gene: TRBJ2-1; d_gene: TRBD1
CDR3aa: CAWKGDRSPNTEAFF; CDR3nt: TGTGCCTGGAAAGGGGATAGAAGCCCTAACACTGAAGCTTTCTTT; v_gene: TRBV30; abundance: once; j_gene: TRBJ1-1; d_gene: .
CDR3aa: CASSDRASTAGYTF; CDR3nt: TGTGCCAGCAGCGATAGGGCCTCCACGGCGGGCTACACCTTC; v_gene: TRBV9; abundance: .; j_gene: TRBJ1-2; d_gene: .
CDR3aa: CASSEGRNTGELFF; CDR3nt: TGTGCCAGCAGCGAGGGCAGGAACACCGGGGAGCTGTTTTTT; v_gene: TRBV7-2; abundance: once; j_gene: TRBJ2-2; d_gene: .
CDR3aa: CASSYSGGGQRSYTF; CDR3nt: TGTGCCAGCAGTTACTCGGGGGGAGGCCAGCGGAGCTACACCTTC; v_gene: TRBV6-5; abundance: .; j_gene: TRBJ1-2; d_gene: .
CDR3aa: CASSFPGREDEQFF; CDR3nt: TGTGCCAGCAGTTTTCCGGGGCGCGAGGATGAGCAGTTCTTC; v_gene: TRBV28; abundance: .; j_gene: TRBJ2-1; d_gene: .
CDR3aa: CASSLGRGQKTYEQYF; CDR3nt: TGTGCCAGCAGCTTAGGGAGGGGGCAAAAGACCTACGAGCAGTACTTC; v_gene: TRBV11-2; abundance: .; j_gene: TRBJ2-7; d_gene: .
CDR3aa: CASRIGVMNTEAFF; CDR3nt: TGTGCCAGTAGGATAGGGGTCATGAACACTGAAGCTTTCTTT; v_gene: TRBV19; abundance: .; j_gene: TRBJ1-1; d_gene: .
CDR3aa: CASSQGRGMKRTEAFF; CDR3nt: TGCGCCAGCAGCCAAGGCAGGGGAATGAAGAGAACTGAAGCTTTCTTT; v_gene: TRBV4-1; abundance: .; j_gene: TRBJ1-1; d_gene: .
CDR3aa: CASSQDAGLNNEQFF; CDR3nt: TGTGCCAGCAGCCAAGATGCGGGACTAAACAATGAGCAGTTCTTC; v_gene: TRBV4-2; abundance: .; j_gene: TRBJ2-1; d_gene: TRBD2
CDR3aa: CASSITSGDSYNEQFF; CDR3nt: TGTGCCAGCAGCATAACTAGCGGGGACTCCTACAATGAGCAGTTCTTC; v_gene: TRBV11-3; abundance: .; j_gene: TRBJ2-1; d_gene: TRBD2
CDR3aa: CASSSDRVGYTEAFF; CDR3nt: TGCGCCAGCAGCTCCGACAGGGTAGGGTACACTGAAGCTTTCTTT; v_gene: TRBV5-1; abundance: .; j_gene: TRBJ1-1; d_gene: TRBD1
CDR3aa: CSASRDKDYEQYF; CDR3nt: TGCAGTGCTAGCCGGGACAAAGACTACGAGCAGTACTTC; v_gene: TRBV20-1; abundance: .; j_gene: TRBJ2-7; d_gene: .
CDR3aa: CASRELLAGGQETQYF; CDR3nt: TGTGCCAGCAGGGAACTACTAGCGGGGGGCCAAGAGACCCAGTACTTC; v_gene: TRBV27; abundance: .; j_gene: TRBJ2-5; d_gene: TRBD2
CDR3aa: CASSQVQGGLYEQYF; CDR3nt: TGCGCCAGCAGCCAAGTTCAGGGCGGGCTCTACGAGCAGTACTTC; v_gene: TRBV4-1; abundance: .; j_gene: TRBJ2-7; d_gene: .
CDR3aa: CATSETAKNIQYF; CDR3nt: TGTGCCACCAGTGAAACAGCCAAAAACATTCAGTACTTC; v_gene: TRBV24-1; abundance: .; j_gene: TRBJ2-4; d_gene: .
CDR3aa: CSVDGTRAGGYNEQFF; CDR3nt: TGCAGCGTTGATGGGACCCGGGCGGGAGGCTACAATGAGCAGTTCTTC; v_gene: TRBV29-1; abundance: .; j_gene: TRBJ2-1; d_gene: TRBD2
CDR3aa: CASSRQGDRTDTQYF; CDR3nt: TGTGCCAGCAGTCGCCAAGGGGATAGAACAGATACGCAGTATTTT; v_gene: TRBV27; abundance: .; j_gene: TRBJ2-3; d_gene: .
CDR3aa: CSVIDRTGRQPQHF; CDR3nt: TGCAGCGTCATAGACCGGACTGGGCGTCAGCCCCAGCATTTT; v_gene: TRBV29-1; abundance: .; j_gene: TRBJ1-5; d_gene: .
CDR3aa: CASSHDPGNTEAFF; CDR3nt: TGTGCCAGCAGCCACGATCCGGGGAACACTGAAGCTTTCTTT; v_gene: TRBV3-1; abundance: once; j_gene: TRBJ1-1; d_gene: .
CDR3aa: CASSPLGITEAFF; CDR3nt: TGTGCCAGCAGCCCACTTGGAATCACTGAAGCTTTCTTT; v_gene: TRBV5-4; abundance: .; j_gene: TRBJ1-1; d_gene: .
CDR3aa: CASSYGSNGNTIYF; CDR3nt: TGTGCCAGCAGTTACGGGTCTAATGGAAACACCATATATTTT; v_gene: TRBV6-5; abundance: .; j_gene: TRBJ1-3; d_gene: .
CDR3aa: CASSLEGASEAFF; CDR3nt: TGCGCCAGCAGCTTGGAGGGGGCCTCTGAAGCTTTCTTT; v_gene: TRBV5-1; abundance: .; j_gene: TRBJ1-1; d_gene: TRBD1
CDR3aa: CASSLDSGGTQYF; CDR3nt: TGTGCTAGCAGCTTAGACTCCGGGGGGACCCAGTACTTC; v_gene: TRBV7-7; abundance: once; j_gene: TRBJ2-5; d_gene: .
CDR3aa: CASSTYEQYF; CDR3nt: TGTGCCAGCTCCACCTACGAGCAGTACTTC; v_gene: TRBV2; abundance: .; j_gene: TRBJ2-7; d_gene: .
CDR3aa: CASSLETDQPQHF; CDR3nt: TGTGCCAGCAGCTTAGAGACGGATCAGCCCCAGCATTTT; v_gene: TRBV7-2; abundance: .; j_gene: TRBJ1-5; d_gene: .
CDR3aa: CSAPNRAVYEQFF; CDR3nt: TGCAGTGCTCCAAACCGGGCCGTCTATGAGCAGTTCTTC; v_gene: TRBV20-1; abundance: .; j_gene: TRBJ2-1; d_gene: .
CDR3aa: CARDENRDRGAEAFF; CDR3nt: TGTGCCAGGGACGAGAACCGGGACAGGGGGGCTGAAGCTTTCTTT; v_gene: TRBV6-2/TRBV6-3; abundance: once; j_gene: TRBJ1-1; d_gene: TRBD1
CDR3aa: CATSGGQGSNSPLHF; CDR3nt: TGTGCCACCAGCGGTGGACAGGGCTCGAATTCACCCCTCCACTTT; v_gene: TRBV15; abundance: .; j_gene: TRBJ1-6; d_gene: TRBD1
CDR3aa: CASSLAPGINEKLFF; CDR3nt: TGTGCCAGCAGCTTAGCGCCGGGGATAAATGAAAAACTGTTTTTT; v_gene: TRBV7-2; abundance: .; j_gene: TRBJ1-4; d_gene: .
CDR3aa: CASGPGTGANQPQHF; CDR3nt: TGTGCTAGTGGTCCCGGGACAGGGGCTAATCAGCCCCAGCATTTT; v_gene: TRBV12-5; abundance: .; j_gene: TRBJ1-5; d_gene: TRBD1
CDR3aa: CASSSGQQISPQHF; CDR3nt: TGTGCCAGCAGTTCGGGACAGCAAATCAGCCCCCAGCATTTT; v_gene: TRBV6-6; abundance: .; j_gene: TRBJ1-5; d_gene: TRBD1
CDR3aa: CASRNSGGAPNTQYF; CDR3nt: TGTGCCAGCAGAAATAGCGGGGGGGCCCCAAATACGCAGTATTTT; v_gene: TRBV28; abundance: .; j_gene: TRBJ2-3; d_gene: TRBD2
CDR3aa: CASSHVGGRNEQFF; CDR3nt: TGCGCCAGCAGCCACGTGGGGGGGCGCAATGAGCAGTTCTTC; v_gene: TRBV4-1; abundance: .; j_gene: TRBJ2-1; d_gene: .
CDR3aa: CASSLISGVNLGETQYF; CDR3nt: TGTGCCAGCAGCTTAATCAGCGGGGTTAACTTGGGGGAGACCCAGTACTTC; v_gene: TRBV11-1; abundance: .; j_gene: TRBJ2-5; d_gene: TRBD2
CDR3aa: CASSLEWRSYEQYF; CDR3nt: TGCGCCAGCAGCTTGGAATGGAGGTCCTACGAGCAGTACTTC; v_gene: TRBV5-1; abundance: .; j_gene: TRBJ2-7; d_gene: .
CDR3aa: CASSQQGLRTYEQYF; CDR3nt: TGTGCCAGCAGTCAACAGGGTTTGCGAACCTACGAGCAGTACTTC; v_gene: TRBV28; abundance: .; j_gene: TRBJ2-7; d_gene: .
CDR3aa: CASSPRDHIRGQETQYF; CDR3nt: TGTGCCAGCAGCCCCCGGGACCATATTCGAGGACAAGAGACCCAGTACTTC; v_gene: TRBV3-1; abundance: .; j_gene: TRBJ2-5; d_gene: .
CDR3aa: CASSQLDRETFF; CDR3nt: TGTGCCAGCAGCCAACTCGACAGGGAGACTTTCTTT; v_gene: TRBV3-1; abundance: once; j_gene: TRBJ1-1; d_gene: TRBD1
CDR3aa: CATSAQGVSNQPQHF; CDR3nt: TGTGCCACCAGTGCACAAGGGGTTAGCAATCAGCCCCAGCATTTT; v_gene: TRBV24-1; abundance: .; j_gene: TRBJ1-5; d_gene: .